What follows are 16 T cell receptor beta chains derived from one specimen sequenced in a study of T cell responses to AZD1222 COVID-19 vaccine. Repertoires were generated with immunoSEQ multiplex PCR, while TCRdb's copy carries only in-frame clones and drops some. The profile shows 90,000 to 120,000 clones, around nine tenths of them singletons. The specimen comprised peripheral blood, sampled 28 days after the second AZD1222 dose. Receptors were obtained from an adult who received the AZD1222 COVID-19 vaccine.

The rearrangement joins TRBV7-3 to TRBJ2-3; 12 positions match TRBD2. With V trimmed by 5 bases and J by 6 bases, 9 bases remained unmatched. Germline CDR1 reads SGHTA; CDR2 reads FQGTGA. The CDR3 runs to 16 residues. This chain's CDR3 is CASSPSGGAGLDTQYF. CDR3 in DNA: TGTGCCAGCAGCCCTAGCGGGGGGGCCGGTTTGGATACGCAGTATTTT.

The V call is TRBV6-2 or TRBV6-3, the J call TRBJ1-5, with D tentatively TRBD1 (5 bases). Trimming cost V 2 bases and J 4 bases, with 12 bases left between them. CDR1 and CDR2 (germline): MNHEY, SVGEGT. The CDR3 totals 15 residues. CDR3 DNA: TGTGCCAGCAGTTACCGGACATTACCTAATCAGCCCCAGCATTTT. Translation: CASSYRTLPNQPQHF.

J is TRBJ2-5 and V is TRBV5-4; maybe TRBD1 (5 bases). Germline lookup yields CDR1 SGHNT and CDR2 YYREEE (reference sequence). The CDR3 spans 13 residues. V gave up 4 bases and J gave up 3 bases, with 10 bases separating them. CDR3 in DNA: TGTGCCAGCAGCCCGACCAGGGAAGAGACCCAGTACTTC. Translated, it gives CASSPTREETQYF.

The chain has TRBV6-1 and TRBJ1-4; the D gene is possibly TRBD1 (5 bases). V lost 4 bases and J lost 4, with 19 bases in between. Germline V gives CDR1 MNHNS, CDR2 SASEGT. This CDR3 is 17 amino acids long. The chain's CDR3 is CASSVSQPGQLNEKLFF. For the CDR3, the DNA is TGTGCCAGCAGTGTGTCTCAACCTGGACAACTTAATGAAAAACTGTTTTTT.

The rearrangement uses TRBV9 and TRBJ2-3, with 10 bases matching TRBD2. The CDR3 consists of 15 residues. Germline loops: CDR1 SGDLS, CDR2 YYNGEE. V was pared by 2 bases and J by 4 bases, with 4 bases of the junction left unmatched. CDR3 amino acids: CASSVSGGIADTQYF. DNA for the CDR3: TGTGCCAGCAGCGTTAGCGGGGGGATCGCAGATACGCAGTATTTT.

This clone was seen only a few times. The chain couples TRBV6-1 to TRBJ1-2; D may be TRBD1 (6 bases). The V gene lost 2 bases and the J gene lost 2 bases, with 9 bases spanning the gap. Germline assignment: CDR1 MNHNS and CDR2 SASEGT. There are 14 residues in the CDR3. CDR3 loop: CASSEYQGNYGYTF. DNA of the CDR3: TGTGCCAGCAGTGAATATCAGGGGAACTATGGCTACACCTTC.

CDR3 loop: CASSTTGSNYGYTF. The CDR3 nucleotides read TGTGCCAGCAGTACGACAGGTTCCAACTATGGCTACACCTTC. The chain joins TRBV28 to TRBJ1-2; TRBD1 might be the D (6 bases). Germline V gene sequence: CDR1 MDHEN, CDR2 SYDVKM. The germline V and J ends were trimmed by 5 bases and 2 bases, with 12 bases remaining between them. The CDR3 sequence is 14 residues long.

The chain links TRBV6-6 to TRBJ1-1; D ambiguous. Germline CDR1 MNHNY, CDR2 SVGAGI (reference sequence). V was pared by 9 bases and J by 4 bases, with 15 bases between. The CDR3 runs 13 residues. For the CDR3, the DNA is TGTGCCAGTTCGACCCCGGGGAGCACTGAAGCTTTCTTT. The encoded protein is CASSTPGSTEAFF.

V usage is TRBV27 and J usage is TRBJ1-3, with 8 bases fitting TRBD1. This CDR3 is 15 amino acids long. Looked up from germline, CDR1 is MNHEY and CDR2 is SMNVEV (reference sequence). The ends lost 8 bases at V and 2 bases at J; junction bases unmatched: 8. CDR3 region: CASRRTGSAGNTIYF. The CDR3 DNA follows: TGTGCCAGCCGGAGGACAGGGTCGGCTGGAAACACCATATATTTT.

The genes are TRBV18 and TRBJ2-7; 9 bases match TRBD1. The germline CDR1 and CDR2 sequences are KGHSH and LQKENI. V lost 2 bases and J lost 3; bases outside the gene matches: 2. This CDR3 has 14 residues. CDR3 nucleotide sequence: TGTGCCAGCTCACCATGGGACAGGGTCTACGAGCAGTACTTC. Amino acids: CASSPWDRVYEQYF. The full variable domain, in which reference TRBV18 and TRBJ2-7 provide the parts outside the CDR3, is NAGVMQNPRHLVRRRGQEARLRCSPMKGHSHVYWYRQLPEEGLKFMVYLQKENIIDESGMPKERFSAEFPKEGPSILRIQQVVRGDSAAYFCASSPWDRVYEQYFGPGTRLTVT.

The rearrangement links TRBV4-1 to TRBJ1-1; D might be TRBD1 (5 bases). From germline, CDR1 is MGHRA and CDR2 YSYEKL. V was trimmed by 1 base and J by 5 bases, leaving 26 bases between them. CDR3 size: 19 residues. CDR3 sequence: CASSQGFLRGVAPWTEAFF. In DNA, the CDR3 is TGCGCCAGCAGCCAAGGATTTCTACGAGGGGTCGCCCCGTGGACTGAAGCTTTCTTT.

The chain uses TRBV19 and TRBJ2-1, with 9 bases aligning to TRBD1. Per the germline V gene, CDR1 is LNHDA and CDR2 is SQIVND (reference sequence). Trimming at V came to 6 bases and at J to 4 bases, leaving 7 bases not matched to a gene. The CDR3 has 15 amino acids. This CDR3 reads CASRRWTGEYNEQFF. The CDR3 DNA reads TGTGCCAGTAGGCGATGGACAGGGGAGTACAATGAGCAGTTCTTC.

The chain joins TRBV7-2 to TRBJ2-3; TRBD1 matches 9 bases. CDR1 and CDR2 from the germline V gene are SGHTA and FQGNSA. The CDR3 totals 15 residues. Germline trimming cut 5 bases from V and 2 bases from J; bases unmatched to any gene: 5. The CDR3 region has the DNA TGTGCCAGCAGCACGGGACAGGGAAACACAGATACGCAGTATTTT. Its translation is CASSTGQGNTDTQYF.

The chain is built from TRBV10-3 and TRBJ2-2; D is undetermined. CDR3 length: 14 amino acids. Germline V gene sequence: CDR1 ENHRY, CDR2 SYGVKD. Trimming took 4 bases from V and 1 from J, leaving 7 bases between them. This CDR3 reads CAISGTGNTGELFF. DNA of the CDR3: TGTGCCATCAGTGGGACGGGGAACACCGGGGAGCTGTTTTTT.

This chain uses TRBV10-3 with TRBJ1-2, with 10 bases matching TRBD1. CDR1 is ENHRY, CDR2 SYGVKD, per germline. Germline trimming cut 10 bases from V and 4 bases from J; bases unmatched to any gene: 9. This CDR3 is built from 14 residues. This CDR3 reads CATRGTGDIYGYTF. In DNA, the CDR3 is TGTGCCACCCGGGGGACAGGGGACATCTATGGCTACACCTTC.

The V gene is TRBV5-4, the J gene TRBJ1-1; D is ambiguous. The ends were cut back, 4 bases at V and 1 base at J, with 5 bases in the middle. This CDR3 has 12 residues. CDR1 and CDR2 (germline): SGHNT, YYREEE (reference sequence). The CDR3 loop is CASSRPNTEAFF. The DNA of the CDR3 is TGTGCCAGCAGCCGGCCGAACACTGAAGCTTTCTTT.